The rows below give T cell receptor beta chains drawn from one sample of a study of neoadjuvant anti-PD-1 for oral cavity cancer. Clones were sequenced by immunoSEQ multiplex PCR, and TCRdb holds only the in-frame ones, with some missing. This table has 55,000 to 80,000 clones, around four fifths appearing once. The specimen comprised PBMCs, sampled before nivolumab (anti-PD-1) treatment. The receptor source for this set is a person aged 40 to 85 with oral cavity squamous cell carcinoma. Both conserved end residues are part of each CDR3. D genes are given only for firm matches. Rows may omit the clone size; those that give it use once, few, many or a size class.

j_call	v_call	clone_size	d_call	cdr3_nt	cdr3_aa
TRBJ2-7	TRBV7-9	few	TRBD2	TGTGCCAGCAGCCGTACTAGCGGGATGTACGAGCAGTACTTC	CASSRTSGMYEQYF
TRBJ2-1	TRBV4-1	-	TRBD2	TGCGCCAGCAGCCTTAGGACTAGCGGGAGGGGCGATGAGCAGTTCTTC	CASSLRTSGRGDEQFF
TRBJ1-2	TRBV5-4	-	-	TGTGCCAGCAGCTTGGTGGGCGGGTTTGGCTACACCTTC	CASSLVGGFGYTF
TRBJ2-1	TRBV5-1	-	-	TGCGCCAGCAGCTTACTAGACAATGAGCAGTTCTTC	CASSLLDNEQFF
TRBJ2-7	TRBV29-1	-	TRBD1	TGCAGCGTTGAAGAGGGCAGGGGGCCAGGCGACGAGCAGTACTTC	CSVEEGRGPGDEQYF
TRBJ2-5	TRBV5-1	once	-	TGCGCCAGCAGCTCGGGGGGCACCCAAGAGACCCAGTACTTC	CASSSGGTQETQYF
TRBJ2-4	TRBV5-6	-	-	TGTGCCAGCAGCTTCCGGGGATTAGCCAAAAACATTCAGTACTTC	CASSFRGLAKNIQYF
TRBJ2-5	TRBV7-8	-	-	TGTGCCAGCAGCTTGCCCCGGGACCACCAAGAGACCCAGTACTTC	CASSLPRDHQETQYF
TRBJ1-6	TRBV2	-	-	TGTGCCAGCAGTTCCGGGTGGGATGCACCCCTCCACTTT	CASSSGWDAPLHF
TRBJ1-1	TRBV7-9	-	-	TGTGCCAGCAGCCTAGAACAGGGGAACACTGAAGCTTTCTTT	CASSLEQGNTEAFF
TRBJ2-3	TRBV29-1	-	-	TGCAGCGTTGAAGATCTAGCCCCTAATACGCAGTATTTT	CSVEDLAPNTQYF
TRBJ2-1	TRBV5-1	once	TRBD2	TGCGCCAGCAGCGGAAGACTAGCGGGAGACCCTGAGCAGTTCTTC	CASSGRLAGDPEQFF
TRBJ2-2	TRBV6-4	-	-	TGTGCCAGCAGTGCGGTGAACACCGGGGAGCTGTTTTTT	CASSAVNTGELFF
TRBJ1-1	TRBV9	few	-	TGTGCCAGCGGGCAGGCGAACACTGAAGCTTTCTTT	CASGQANTEAFF
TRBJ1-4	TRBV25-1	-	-	TGTGCCACCACAACCTCTAGTGGGGCTAATGAAAAACTGTTTTTT	CATTTSSGANEKLFF
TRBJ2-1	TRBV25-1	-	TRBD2	TGTGCCAGCAGTGAATATGTCGGGAGGGCCCATGAGCAGTTCTTC	CASSEYVGRAHEQFF
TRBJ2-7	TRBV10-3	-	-	TGTGCCATCAGTGGGGGGCACCCAGAACTCTACGAGCAGTACTTC	CAISGGHPELYEQYF
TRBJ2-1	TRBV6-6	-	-	TGTGCCAGCAGTAGGCGGGGCGGTGGCTTGAATGAGCAGTTCTTC	CASSRRGGGLNEQFF
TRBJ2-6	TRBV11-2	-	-	TGTGCCAGCAGCCCACTCCAGGGTGTCCTCTCTGGGGCCAACGTCCTGACTTTC	CASSPLQGVLSGANVLTF
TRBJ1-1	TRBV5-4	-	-	TGTGCCAGCAGCTTAGGGGGTGAAGCTTTCTTT	CASSLGGEAFF
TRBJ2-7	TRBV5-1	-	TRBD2	TGCGCCAGCAGCCCGGGCCTCCGGACTAGCGGGAAGGAGCAGTACTTC	CASSPGLRTSGKEQYF
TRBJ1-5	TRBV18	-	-	TGTGCCAGCTCGGGGGGCAATCAGCCCCAGCATTTT	CASSGGNQPQHF
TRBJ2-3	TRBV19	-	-	TGTGCCAGTACCCTTGGCTCTACTAGTACCCGGTCAGATACGCAGTATTTT	CASTLGSTSTRSDTQYF
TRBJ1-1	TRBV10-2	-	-	TGCGCCAGCAGCGAAAACCGACAAATCCGAGCTTTCTTT	CASSENRQIRAFF
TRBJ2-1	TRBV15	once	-	TGTGCCACCAGCAGAGATCGGGGTCTGTATTCTGAGCAGTTCTTC	CATSRDRGLYSEQFF
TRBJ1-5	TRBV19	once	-	TGTGCCAGTAGTGCCCGGCAGAATAGCAATCAGCCCCAGCATTTT	CASSARQNSNQPQHF
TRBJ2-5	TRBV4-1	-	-	TGCGCCAGCAGCCAAACCCCAGAGCAAGAGACCCAGTACTTC	CASSQTPEQETQYF
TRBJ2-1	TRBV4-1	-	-	TGCGCCAGCAGCCAAGCCGGAGGTAGGCAGTTCTTC	CASSQAGGRQFF
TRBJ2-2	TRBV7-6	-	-	TGTGCCAGCAGCTTACAGGGGGGACCTAACACCGGGGAGCTGTTTTTT	CASSLQGGPNTGELFF
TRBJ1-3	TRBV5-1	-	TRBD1	TGCGCCAGCAGCTCCCAGGGACAGGGGATCGGAAACACCATATATTTT	CASSSQGQGIGNTIYF
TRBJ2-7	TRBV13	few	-	TGTGCCAGCAGCAAAACAGGGATGACCTACGAGCAGTACTTC	CASSKTGMTYEQYF
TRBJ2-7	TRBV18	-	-	TGTGCCAGCTCTGAGGGTCTAGCTGCCTACGAGCAGTACTTC	CASSEGLAAYEQYF
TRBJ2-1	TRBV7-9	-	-	TGTGCCAGCAGCTCAAATGAGCAGTTCTTC	CASSSNEQFF
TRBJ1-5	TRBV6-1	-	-	TGTGCCAGCAACCGATTTGATCAGCCCCAGCATTTT	CASNRFDQPQHF
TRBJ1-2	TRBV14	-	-	TGTGCCAGCAGCCCCTTGGGGGGCGCGGGAGGCTACACCTTC	CASSPLGGAGGYTF
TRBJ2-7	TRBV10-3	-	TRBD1	TGTGCCATCAGTGTAGGACAGGGGGACGGCGAGCAGTACTTC	CAISVGQGDGEQYF
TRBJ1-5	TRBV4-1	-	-	TGCGCCAGCAGCCAAGATGGTAGTAGCAATCAGCCCCAGCATTTT	CASSQDGSSNQPQHF
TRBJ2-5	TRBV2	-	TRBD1	TGTGCCAGCAGTGGGACAGGGACCGAAGAGACCCAGTACTTC	CASSGTGTEETQYF
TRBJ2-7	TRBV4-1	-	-	TGCGCCAGCAGCCAAGGCAGGGGTCCCTACGAGCAGTACTTC	CASSQGRGPYEQYF
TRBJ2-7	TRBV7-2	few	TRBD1	TGTGCCAGCAGCTCCTACGGGACAGTTTACGAGCAGTACTTC	CASSSYGTVYEQYF
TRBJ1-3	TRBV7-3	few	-	TGTGCCAGCAGCGACCAAGGGGGCTCTGGAAACACCATATATTTT	CASSDQGGSGNTIYF
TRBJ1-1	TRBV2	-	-	TGTGCCAGCTTACAGGGGAACACTGAAGCTTTCTTT	CASLQGNTEAFF
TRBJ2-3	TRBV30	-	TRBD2	TGTGCCTGGAGTGTGGGACTAGCGGACACAGATACGCAGTATTTT	CAWSVGLADTDTQYF
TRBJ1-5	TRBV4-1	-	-	TGCGCCAGCAGCCCCTATCCAGGGGGCAATCAGCCCCAGCATTTT	CASSPYPGGNQPQHF
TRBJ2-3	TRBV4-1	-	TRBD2	TGCGCCAGCAGCCAGGTTAGCGCGGGAGGGCCCGCAGATACGCAGTATTTT	CASSQVSAGGPADTQYF
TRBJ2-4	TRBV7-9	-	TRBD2	TGTGCCAGCAGCTTAGCGCGGGAGTATGACATTCAGTACTTC	CASSLAREYDIQYF
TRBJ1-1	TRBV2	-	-	TGTGCCAGCAGGAGGGGGGTCTTGAACACTGAAGCTTTCTTT	CASRRGVLNTEAFF
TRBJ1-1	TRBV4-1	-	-	TGCGCCAGCAGCCAAGTTAAGGGCCCGTTGGGGACTGAAGCTTTCTTT	CASSQVKGPLGTEAFF